This TCR beta chain was sequenced for a study of T cells in Graves' hyperthyroidism and ophthalmopathy. Study observations and caveats: Ophthalmopathy cases were set apart from stable hyperthyroidism by a 13 V-J model. Blood shared most expanded thyroid clonotypes above 0.001.

Absent ophthalmopathy progression within 18 months defined stable Graves' hyperthyroidism. Diagnoses used clinical symptoms, serum thyroxine and TRAb, thyroid ultrasound and orbital computed tomography. This CDR3 has 15 amino acids. The germline V and J ends were trimmed by 1 base and 2 bases, with 11 bases remaining between them. Germline V gene data show CDR1 as SGHAT and CDR2 as FQNNGV. TCR beta CDR3 regions were amplified from RNA transcripts. Using the HTBI primer set, a first-round RT-PCR was run on the TCR CDR3. In TCRdb, the multiplex PCR reads were re-called with MiXCR into one record per CDR3 protein. The data show around 400,000 distinct CDR3 sequences, with roughly 13% seen just once and roughly 9.2% held by the top ten. This clonotype has ten or more counts. No antigen is known for it.

Sequencing used blood. This rearrangement joins TRBV11-2 to TRBJ2-5, with D maybe TRBD1 (5 bases). The source of this sequence is a woman aged 18-29 years with Graves' hyperthyroidism. The CDR3 DNA is TGTGCCAGCAGCTTAGCATTATCAGGGCAAGAGACCCAGTACTTC. As protein: CASSLALSGQETQYF.